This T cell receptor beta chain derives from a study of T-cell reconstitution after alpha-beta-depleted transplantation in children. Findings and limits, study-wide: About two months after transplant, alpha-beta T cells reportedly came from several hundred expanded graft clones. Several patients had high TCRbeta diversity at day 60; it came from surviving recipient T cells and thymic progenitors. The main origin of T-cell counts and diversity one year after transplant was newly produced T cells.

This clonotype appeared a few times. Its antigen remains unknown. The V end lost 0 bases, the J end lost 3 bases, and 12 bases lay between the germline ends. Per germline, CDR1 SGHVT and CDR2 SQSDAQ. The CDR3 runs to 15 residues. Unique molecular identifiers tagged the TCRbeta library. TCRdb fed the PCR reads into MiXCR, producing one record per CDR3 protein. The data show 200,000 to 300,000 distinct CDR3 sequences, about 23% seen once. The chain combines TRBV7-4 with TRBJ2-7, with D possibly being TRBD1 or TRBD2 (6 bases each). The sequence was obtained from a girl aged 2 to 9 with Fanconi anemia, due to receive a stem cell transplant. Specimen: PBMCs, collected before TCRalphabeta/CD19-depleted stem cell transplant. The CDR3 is CASSLAGGGGYEQYF. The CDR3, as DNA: TGTGCCAGCAGCTTAGCGGGAGGAGGGGGCTACGAGCAGTACTTC.